Below, 8 T cell receptor beta chains from the same sample are listed, as sequenced in a study of shared clonotypes between healthy human individuals (dated by TCRdb to 2018 to 2020). The library came from the immunoSEQ multiplex PCR assay. TCRdb mirrors the immuneACCESS table, restricted to in-frame sequences. Some clones are absent from its copies; in checked studies, under half trace to an unresolved V gene, and the reason for the others is unknown. The sample table holds some 530,000 clones, of which around four fifths were seen once. In total, the top ten clones hold around 12% of the sample. The sample taken for sequencing was PBMCs. Source of these receptors: a woman between 35 and 50 years old in good health. Some clones in this sample may be carry-over from other donors' samples.

The V call is TRBV9, the J call TRBJ2-5; 9 nucleotides align to TRBD2. The V gene end was trimmed by 0 bases and the J gene end by 1 base; junction bases not matched to a gene: 7. The CDR3 consists of 17 residues. Germline V CDR1 and CDR2: SGDLS, YYNGEE. CDR3 bases: TGTGCCAGCAGCGTAGGAGGCCTAGCGGGATCCCAAGAGACCCAGTACTTC. It specifies CASSVGGLAGSQETQYF.

V is TRBV6-5 and J is TRBJ1-5, with D perhaps matching TRBD1 (6 bases). CDR1 is MNHEY, CDR2 SVGAGI, per germline. V was clipped by 7 bases and J by 6 bases, with 13 bases between them. CDR3 size: 13 residues. CDR3 bases: TGTGCCAGCAACGGGGGGGCTAGTCAGCCCCAGCATTTT. Its translation: CASNGGASQPQHF.

The V gene is TRBV6-4, the J gene TRBJ2-7; 9 bases align to TRBD2. CDR3 size: 14 residues. CDR1 MRHNA and CDR2 SNTAGT come from the germline V gene. Trimming removed 7 bases from V and 3 bases from J; junction bases left unmatched: 7. CDR3 DNA: TGTGCCAGCAATCCGGGACTAGCTGTCTACGAGCAGTACTTC. This codes for CASNPGLAVYEQYF.

This sequence joins TRBV5-1 and TRBJ2-7; D possibly corresponds to TRBD1 (7 bases). CDR1 and CDR2 (germline): SGHRS, YFSETQ. The CDR3 has 14 residues. The ends were cut back, 0 bases at V and 5 bases at J, with 12 bases in the middle. The CDR3, as DNA: TGCGCCAGCAGCTTGGTCGGCAGGGGGGACGAGCAGTACTTC. Amino acid sequence: CASSLVGRGDEQYF.

J is TRBJ2-3 and V is TRBV14; possible D gene TRBD1, 6 bases. V shed 5 bases and J shed 0 bases, with 15 bases lying between them. The CDR3 runs to 16 residues. Germline V gene data show CDR1 as SGHDN and CDR2 as FVKESK. The DNA of the CDR3 is TGTGCCAGCAGCAAGGACAGCGGTGCTAGCACAGATACGCAGTATTTT. It translates to CASSKDSGASTDTQYF.

J is TRBJ1-5 and V is TRBV7-2; D unresolved. The CDR3 has 14 residues. Germline V CDR1 and CDR2: SGHTA, FQGNSA. The CDR3 sequence: CASKSGPSNQPQHF. The CDR3 nucleotides read TGTGCTTCGAAGTCCGGGCCCAGCAATCAGCCCCAGCATTTT.

The chain couples TRBV9 to TRBJ2-7, with 7 bases identical to TRBD1. This CDR3 spans 14 amino acids. Germline trimming cut 4 bases from V and 2 bases from J; bases unmatched to any gene: 6. Germline loops: CDR1 SGDLS, CDR2 YYNGEE. DNA of the CDR3: TGTGCCAGCAGCCCGTCTAGGGGGCCCTACGAGCAGTACTTC. It encodes CASSPSRGPYEQYF.

This chain connects TRBV11-2 to TRBJ2-1; 8 positions agree with TRBD2. V lost 1 base, J lost 1 base, and 3 bases stayed unmatched. Germline CDR1 is SGHAT and CDR2 is FQNNGV. This CDR3 is 16 amino acids long. CDR3 residues: CASSLAPGGSYNEQFF. CDR3 bases: TGTGCCAGCAGCTTAGCCCCGGGGGGGTCCTACAATGAGCAGTTCTTC.